This entry is about one T cell receptor (beta chain). As yet, its antigen is unknown. The protocol was immunoSEQ multiplex PCR, while the TCRdb copy is restricted to in-frame clones and leaves out a portion. The top ten clones hold about 17% of a sample with approximately 100,000 clones, roughly 89% of them seen once. The entry originates in a study of identifying expanded T cells in peripheral blood. CDR3 length: 14 residues. The ends lost 5 bases at V and 8 bases at J; junction bases unmatched: 11. Germline V CDR1 and CDR2: SEHNR, FQNEAQ (reference sequence). General study findings and limits: Across healthy donors, higher total template counts meant significantly greater roughly 2-week count variance.

This sequence was found in a person aged 18-70 years in good health. J is TRBJ1-2 and V is TRBV7-9; 7 bases agree with TRBD1. Sequences were obtained from blood. DNA for the CDR3: TGTGCCAGCAGCCAGACCGAACAGGGGCACGGCTACACCTTC. Protein sequence: CASSQTEQGHGYTF.